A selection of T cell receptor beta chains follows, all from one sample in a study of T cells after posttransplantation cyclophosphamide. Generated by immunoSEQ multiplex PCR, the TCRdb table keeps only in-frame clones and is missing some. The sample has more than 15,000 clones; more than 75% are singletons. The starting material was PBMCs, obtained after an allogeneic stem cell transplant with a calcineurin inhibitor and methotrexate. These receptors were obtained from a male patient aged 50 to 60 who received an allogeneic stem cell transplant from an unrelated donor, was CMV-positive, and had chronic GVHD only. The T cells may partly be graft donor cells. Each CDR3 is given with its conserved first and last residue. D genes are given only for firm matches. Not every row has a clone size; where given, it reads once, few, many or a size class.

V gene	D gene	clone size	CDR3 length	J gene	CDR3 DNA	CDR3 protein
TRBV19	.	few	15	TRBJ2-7	TGTGCCAGTAGTATTGTGGCAGAACAAGCCTACGAGCAGTACTTC	CASSIVAEQAYEQYF
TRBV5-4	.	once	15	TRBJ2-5	TGTGCCAGCAGCTTCCCTGGCCGGGGTCAAGAGACCCAGTACTTC	CASSFPGRGQETQYF
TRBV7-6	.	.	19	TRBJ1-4	TGTGCCAGCAGCCCATCCCCATGGGTTCGCGCGGTAACTAATGAAAAACTGTTTTTT	CASSPSPWVRAVTNEKLFF
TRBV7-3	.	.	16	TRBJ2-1	TGTGCCAGCAGCTATCTAGCGAGGGTTGGTGGGAATGAGCAGTTCTTC	CASSYLARVGGNEQFF
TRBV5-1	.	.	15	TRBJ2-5	TGCGCCAGCAGCCCCGGGCTTCTAGGCGGGGAGACCCAGTACTTC	CASSPGLLGGETQYF
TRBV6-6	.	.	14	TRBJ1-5	TGTGCCAGCAGTATGGGGGCGAGCAATCAGCCCCAGCATTTT	CASSMGASNQPQHF
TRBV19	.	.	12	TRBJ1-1	TGTGCCAGTAGTATCAGGGGCACTGAAGCTTTCTTT	CASSIRGTEAFF
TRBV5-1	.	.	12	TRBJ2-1	TGCGCCAGCAGCCCGAACAGGAATGAGCAGTTCTTC	CASSPNRNEQFF
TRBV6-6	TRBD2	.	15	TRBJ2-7	TGTGCCAGCAGTTACTCGGGCGGAGCGGGACGGGAGCAGTACTTC	CASSYSGGAGREQYF
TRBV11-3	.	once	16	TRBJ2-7	TGTGCCAGCAGAGGGGGTTTATGGGACGCAACCTACGAGCAGTACTTC	CASRGGLWDATYEQYF
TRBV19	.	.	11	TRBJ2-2	TGTGCCAGTAATCGAGGCGGGGAGCTGTTTTTT	CASNRGGELFF
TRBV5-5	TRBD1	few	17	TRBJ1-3	TGTGCCAGCAGCTTGACCCCGGGACAGGGATCCGGAAACACCATATATTTT	CASSLTPGQGSGNTIYF
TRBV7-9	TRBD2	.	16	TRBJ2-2	TGTGCCAGCAGCTTAGGGACTAGCGGGAACACCGGGGAGCTGTTTTTT	CASSLGTSGNTGELFF
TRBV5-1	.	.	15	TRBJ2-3	TGCGCCAGCAGCCCGGGGACACCTAGCACAGATACGCAGTATTTT	CASSPGTPSTDTQYF
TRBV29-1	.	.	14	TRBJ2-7	TGCAGCGTTAGGACGGGGGTCATTGCGGGCGAGCAGTACTTC	CSVRTGVIAGEQYF
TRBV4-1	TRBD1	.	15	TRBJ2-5	TGCGCCAGCAGCGATTCCGGGACAGGACAAGAGACCCAGTACTTC	CASSDSGTGQETQYF
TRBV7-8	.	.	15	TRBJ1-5	TGTGCCAGCAGCTTGGAGGGGAATAGCAATCAGCCCCAGCATTTT	CASSLEGNSNQPQHF
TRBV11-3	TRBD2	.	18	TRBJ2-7	TGTGCCAGCAGCTTAGACGCTAAAGGACTAGCGGGGGCCTACGAGCAGTACTTC	CASSLDAKGLAGAYEQYF
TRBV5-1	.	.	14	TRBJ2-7	TGCGCCAGCAGCTCTGGAACAGGGTCCTACGAGCAGTACTTC	CASSSGTGSYEQYF
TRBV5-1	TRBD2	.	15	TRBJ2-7	TGCGCCAGCAGTTCCAGACTCCCGGGGGGGTACGAGCAGTACTTC	CASSSRLPGGYEQYF
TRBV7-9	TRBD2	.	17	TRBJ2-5	TGTGCCAGCAGCTCTCTACCGGGACTAGCGGGAAAAGAGACCCAGTACTTC	CASSSLPGLAGKETQYF
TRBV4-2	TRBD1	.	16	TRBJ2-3	TGTGCCAGCAGCCTATCCAGGGGGAGTGGCACAGATACGCAGTATTTT	CASSLSRGSGTDTQYF
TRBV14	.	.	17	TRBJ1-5	TGTGCCAGCAGCCAAGACCCGGACAAATATAGCAATCAGCCCCAGCATTTT	CASSQDPDKYSNQPQHF
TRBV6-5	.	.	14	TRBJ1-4	TGTGCCAGCAGTTACCTGGGGGGGGAAGAAAAACTGTTTTTT	CASSYLGGEEKLFF
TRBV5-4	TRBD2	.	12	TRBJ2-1	TGTGCCAGCACTAGCGGGGGCAATGAGCAGTTCTTC	CASTSGGNEQFF
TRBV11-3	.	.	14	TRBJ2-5	TGTGCCAGCAGGGCGTTCAGGACTCAAGAGACCCAGTACTTC	CASRAFRTQETQYF
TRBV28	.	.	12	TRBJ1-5	TGTGCCAGCAGACAGAGCAATCAGCCCCAGCATTTT	CASRQSNQPQHF
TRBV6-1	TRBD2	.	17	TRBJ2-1	TGTGCCAGCAGTGAACAGGCTCGGACTAGCTTTCTGGATGAGCAGTTCTTC	CASSEQARTSFLDEQFF
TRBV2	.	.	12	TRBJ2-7	TGTGCCACCACAAGGACTCCGAACGAGCAGTACTTC	CATTRTPNEQYF
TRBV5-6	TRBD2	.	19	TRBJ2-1	TGTGCCAGCAGCGGCGGGACTAGCGGGAGGCCCTTCTCCTACAATGAGCAGTTCTTC	CASSGGTSGRPFSYNEQFF
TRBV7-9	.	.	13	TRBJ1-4	TGTGCCAGCAGCCCCCAGGGTGTTGGAAAACTGTTTTTT	CASSPQGVGKLFF